Following are 6 T cell receptor beta chains from one sample sequenced in a study of blood T cell repertoires in COVID-19 (dated by TCRdb to the early 2020s). The receptor library was made with the immunoSEQ multiplex PCR assay. TCRdb provides this immuneACCESS table in a form limited to in-frame rearrangements. Some clones are lacking; in checked studies, under half of them reflect an unresolved V gene, and why the rest are absent is not known. Within this sample are about 290,000 clones, with around 85% of them counted one time only. 4.1% of the sample is held by the ten biggest clonotypes. The sequencing sample was made of peripheral blood. Source of these receptors: a woman in her forties or fifties with active or convalescent COVID-19.

This clone was observed a single time. This chain connects TRBV19 to TRBJ2-1; 8 positions match TRBD2. The CDR3 is 15 residues long. V was pared by 4 bases and J by 4 bases, with 6 bases of the junction left unmatched. Germline V lookup: CDR1 LNHDA, CDR2 SQIVND (reference sequence). The CDR3, as DNA: TGTGCCAGTAGTAAACGGACTAGCAATTACAATGAGCAGTTCTTC. As protein: CASSKRTSNYNEQFF.

The V gene is TRBV19, the J gene TRBJ2-5; TRBD2 aligns across 9 bases. The length of the CDR3 is 16 residues. V was pared by 5 bases and J by 2 bases, with 9 bases of the junction left unmatched. CDR1 is LNHDA and CDR2 is SQIVND in the germline V gene (reference sequence). The CDR3 loop reads CASSPVTSGPQETQYF. The CDR3 nucleotides read TGTGCCAGTAGTCCCGTTACTAGCGGGCCACAAGAGACCCAGTACTTC.

The rearrangement links TRBV7-6 to TRBJ2-3, with 12 bases matching TRBD2. The CDR3 length is 17 residues. V dropped 5 bases and J dropped 1; count of bases not matched to a gene: 7. Germline V gene lookup returns CDR1 SGHVS and CDR2 FNYEAQ. The CDR3 DNA reads TGTGCCAGCAGCCGGCTAGCGGGAGGGCCGGGCACAGATACGCAGTATTTT. Translated: CASSRLAGGPGTDTQYF.

Comments on this clone: Germline is not matched at one junction end, which may reflect a read error. This chain links TRBV7-7 with TRBJ2-1; 7 bases agree with TRBD2. The CDR3 has 15 amino acids. Germline-derived CDR1 and CDR2 are SSHAT and FNYEAQ (reference sequence). As DNA, the CDR3 is TGTGCTAGCAGCTTAGAGGCGGGAGATATGAATGAGCAGTTCTTC. This gives the protein CASSLEAGDMNEQFF. Complete variable domain (other parts from reference TRBV7-7 and TRBJ2-1): GAGVSQSPRYKVTKRGQDVTLRCDPISSHATLYWYQQALGQGPEFLTYFNYEAQPDKSGLPSDRFSAERPEGSISTLTIQRTEQRDSAMYRCASSLEAGDMNEQFFGPGTRLTVL.

V is TRBV5-1 and J is TRBJ2-1, with D tentatively TRBD2 (5 bases). Trimming removed 0 bases at V and 2 bases at J, with 15 bases between. Germline-derived CDR1 and CDR2 are SGHRS and YFSETQ. This CDR3 has 17 amino acids. DNA of the CDR3: TGCGCCAGCAGCTTGGGTCGGGAATTGATCGCCTACAATGAGCAGTTCTTC. Protein sequence: CASSLGRELIAYNEQFF.

The chain uses TRBV4-1 and TRBJ2-7; perhaps TRBD2 as D (5 bases). V was pared by 3 bases and J by 6 bases, with 12 bases between. The CDR3 loop spans 13 amino acids. Germline values: CDR1 MGHRA, CDR2 YSYEKL. As DNA, the CDR3 is TGCGCCAGCAGCCAGGTTCTGAGGGCCGAGCAGTACTTC. Translation: CASSQVLRAEQYF.